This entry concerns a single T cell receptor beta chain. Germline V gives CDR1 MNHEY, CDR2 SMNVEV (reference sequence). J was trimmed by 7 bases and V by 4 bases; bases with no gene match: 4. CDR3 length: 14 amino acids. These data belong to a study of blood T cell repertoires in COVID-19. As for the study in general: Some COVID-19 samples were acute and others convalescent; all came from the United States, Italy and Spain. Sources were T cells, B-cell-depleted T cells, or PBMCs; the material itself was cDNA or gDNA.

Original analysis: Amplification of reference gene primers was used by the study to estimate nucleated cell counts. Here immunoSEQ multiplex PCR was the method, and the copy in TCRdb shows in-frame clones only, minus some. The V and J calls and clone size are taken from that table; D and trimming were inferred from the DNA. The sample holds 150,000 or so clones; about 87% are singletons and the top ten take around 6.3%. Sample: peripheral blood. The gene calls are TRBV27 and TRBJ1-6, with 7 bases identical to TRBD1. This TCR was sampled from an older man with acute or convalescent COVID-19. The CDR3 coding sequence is TGTGCCAGCAGTTCCGACAGGGTGAATTCACCCCTCCACTTT. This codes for CASSSDRVNSPLHF.